The 22 T cell receptor beta chains in this list originate from one sample, sequenced in a study of T-cell reconstitution after alpha-beta-depleted transplantation in children. The library targeted TCRbeta and was prepared with unique molecular identifiers. MiXCR, applied by TCRdb to the PCR reads, yields one record per CDR3 protein. The table records some 220,000 distinct CDR3 sequences, approximately 11% of them present only once. The sequenced sample was PBMCs, obtained before TCRalphabeta/CD19-depleted stem cell transplant. All receptors come from a child under two years old with acute myeloid leukemia, due to receive a stem cell transplant.

This clonotype was recorded many times. The V and J genes are TRBV3-1 and TRBJ2-5; TRBD1 or TRBD2 may be the D gene (5 bases each). Germline loops: CDR1 LGHDT, CDR2 YNNKEL (reference sequence). The CDR3 sequence is 13 residues long. V dropped 3 bases and J dropped 1 base, with 6 bases sitting between them. The CDR3 loop is CASSQGVQETQYF. CDR3 bases: TGTGCCAGCAGCCAGGGGGTCCAAGAGACCCAGTACTTC.

As for this clonotype: Being one base from a much bigger clone, this may be a read error. The J gene is TRBJ1-2, the V gene TRBV2, with D perhaps TRBD1 (6 bases). Germline V gene lookup returns CDR1 SNHLY and CDR2 FYNNEI. The CDR3 contains 15 residues. The CDR3 DNA sequence: TGTACCAGCAGTGAACCTTCGGACAGCCTCTATGGCTACACCTTC. Its translation is CTSSEPSDSLYGYTF.

The rearrangement links TRBV23-1 to TRBJ2-5, with D possibly being TRBD1 (6 bases). TRBV23-1 is noted as an ORF with a role that remains uncertain. The CDR3 loop spans 14 amino acids. Between the trimmed V and J ends, which lost 7 bases and 2 bases, there was a span of 14 bases. CDR3: CASKQGSEQETQYF. The CDR3 DNA follows: TGCGCCAGCAAACAGGGTTCGGAACAAGAGACCCAGTACTTC.

This clonotype occurred many times. The V call is TRBV4-3, the J call TRBJ1-2; 7 bases map to TRBD1. This CDR3 region has 15 residues. Germline V CDR1 and CDR2: LGHNA, YSLEER. Unmatched junction bases numbered 6, after V lost 0 bases and J lost 5 bases. The CDR3 DNA is TGCGCCAGCAGCCAAGATTACAGGGGCTATTATGGCTACACCTTC. It specifies CASSQDYRGYYGYTF.

This clonotype was observed many times. This rearrangement joins TRBV27 to TRBJ2-1; 9 nucleotides align to TRBD2. In germline, CDR1 is MNHEY, CDR2 SMNVEV (reference sequence). The CDR3 is 13 amino acids. J was trimmed by 3 bases and V by 9 bases; bases with no gene match: 3. Written as DNA, the CDR3 is TGTGCCAGTAGACTAGCGGTCTACAATGAGCAGTTCTTC. Protein sequence: CASRLAVYNEQFF.

As regards this clonotype: This may stem from a read error, because a much larger clone lies one nucleotide away. This sequence joins TRBV7-8 and TRBJ2-3; 7 bases map to TRBD1. Germline CDR1 SGHVS, CDR2 FQNEAQ. V was pared by 10 bases and J by 2 bases, with 9 bases of the junction left unmatched. This CDR3 is built from 14 residues. The CDR3: CANCGQVTTDTQYF. The CDR3 DNA reads TGTGCCAACTGCGGACAGGTCACCACAGATACGCAGTATTTT.

This clonotype was picked up many times. This chain joins TRBV7-9 and TRBJ2-5; tentatively, D is TRBD2 (6 bases). The ends were cut back, 8 bases at V and 4 bases at J, with 14 bases in the middle. Germline V gene sequence: CDR1 SEHNR, CDR2 FQNEAQ (reference sequence). The CDR3 length is 13 residues. Here the CDR3 DNA reads TGTGCCAGCTGCGCGGGGAGTAGAGAGACCCAGTACTTC. This codes for CASCAGSRETQYF.

This clonotype showed up many times. V is TRBV12-3 or TRBV12-4 and J is TRBJ2-2; 9 bases are shared with TRBD1. Trimming removed 5 bases from V and 4 bases from J; junction bases left unmatched: 5. This CDR3 is 15 amino acids long. CDR3 loop: CASSPDRGRTGELFF. The CDR3 DNA is TGTGCCAGCAGTCCGGACAGGGGCCGCACCGGGGAGCTGTTTTTT.

The CDR3 is CASSPGQGFSNQPQHF. CDR3 DNA: TGTGCCAGTAGTCCGGGACAGGGCTTCTCCAATCAGCCCCAGCATTTT. The genes are TRBV19 and TRBJ1-5; 9 nucleotides match TRBD1. This CDR3 spans 16 amino acids. Trimming removed 5 bases from V and 3 bases from J; junction bases left unmatched: 8. The germline V gene has CDR1 LNHDA and CDR2 SQIVND (reference sequence).

As regards this clonotype: A much larger clone differs by one base, so this may be a read error. This rearrangement joins TRBV6-5 to TRBJ1-2; D gene uncertain. Germline V gene lookup returns CDR1 MNHEY and CDR2 SVGAGI. Trimming took off 2 bases at V and 12 bases at J, with 19 bases between the two ends. The CDR3 contains 14 residues. Written as DNA, the CDR3 is TGTGCCAGCAGTTACGAGAGGGCGGTGGGAGGCGACACCTTC. This gives the protein CASSYERAVGGDTF.

At least ten counts were recorded for this clonotype. The V call is TRBV20-1, the J call TRBJ2-4; D is ambiguous. Germline CDR1 DFQATT, CDR2 SNEGSKA (reference sequence). The V end lost 3 bases, the J end lost 6 bases, and 18 bases lay between the germline ends. The CDR3 consists of 15 residues. The CDR3 region is CSASLGFNSINIQYF. In DNA form, the CDR3 reads TGCAGTGCTAGCCTAGGATTCAATTCAATAAACATTCAGTACTTC.

This clonotype was recorded at least ten times. V gene TRBV20-1 combines with J gene TRBJ2-1; 10 positions match TRBD2. The CDR3 runs to 14 residues. V trimming: 5 bases; J trimming: 4 bases; junction bases outside the gene matches: 5. CDR1 is DFQATT and CDR2 is SNEGSKA in the germline V gene (reference sequence). Written as DNA, the CDR3 is TGCAGTGCTCCCCCTAGCGGGGGATACAATGAGCAGTTCTTC. The encoded protein is CSAPPSGGYNEQFF.

For this clonotype: A clone one base away is much larger, so this may be a read error. Because it lacks the conserved phenylalanine or tryptophan at the end, this CDR3 is likely a read error. The J gene is TRBJ2-1, the V gene TRBV3-1; D perhaps matches TRBD2 (6 bases). The germline gives CDR1 LGHDT, CDR2 YNNKEL (reference sequence). This CDR3 is 16 amino acids long. Trimming removed 0 bases at V and 4 bases at J, with 13 bases between. CDR3 nucleotides: TGTGCCAGCAGCCAAGACGGTCTAGCGCCTTACAATGAGCAGTTCTCC. This translates into CASSQDGLAPYNEQFS.

The table lists this clonotype with a few counts. J is TRBJ2-2 and V is TRBV4-2; D may be TRBD1 or TRBD2 (6 bases each). V gave up 0 bases and J gave up 8 bases, with 16 bases separating them. CDR3 length: 16 amino acids. Germline assignment: CDR1 LGHNA and CDR2 YNFKEQ. CDR3 coding DNA: TGTGCCAGCAGCCAAGATATAACGGGGGCGGATGGGGAGCTGTTTTTT. Translated: CASSQDITGADGELFF.

This clonotype was found many times. This chain links TRBV29-1 with TRBJ1-1; 9 bases map to TRBD1. The CDR3 runs to 13 residues. The V gene end was trimmed by 6 bases and the J gene end by 1 base; junction bases not matched to a gene: 3. Germline lookup yields CDR1 SQVTM and CDR2 ANQGSEA. The chain's CDR3 is CSVAGQGNTEAFF. CDR3 DNA: TGCAGCGTCGCGGGACAGGGGAACACTGAAGCTTTCTTT.

This clonotype appeared many times. The chain is built from TRBV5-5 and TRBJ2-4; unclear D gene. Trimming left V 4 bases short and J 2 bases short, with 13 bases between. This CDR3 is built from 15 residues. Germline CDR1 and CDR2: SGHKS and YYEKEE (reference sequence). This CDR3 is CASSPLVRTKNIQYF. The CDR3 region has the DNA TGTGCCAGCAGCCCCCTGGTGAGGACCAAAAACATTCAGTACTTC.

This clonotype was detected ten times or more. The V call is TRBV5-1, the J call TRBJ2-5; 11 bases align to TRBD2. The CDR3 sequence is 16 residues long. CDR1 is SGHRS, CDR2 YFSETQ, per germline. The V segment lost 0 bases and the J segment 4 bases; nucleotides outside the gene matches: 5. The CDR3 sequence is CASSLDSGRDIETQYF. The CDR3 DNA reads as TGCGCCAGCAGCTTGGATAGCGGGAGGGATATAGAGACCCAGTACTTC.

This chain connects TRBV6-1 to TRBJ1-1; 10 nucleotides agree with TRBD1. CDR3 size: 16 residues. Trimming cost V 2 bases and J 5 bases; bases outside gene matches: 8. CDR1 is MNHNS, CDR2 SASEGT, per germline. The CDR3 region has the DNA TGTGCCAGCAGTGAATCACCCGGGACAGGGGTTACTGAAGCTTTCTTT. This gives the protein CASSESPGTGVTEAFF.

This clonotype showed up many times. The chain employs TRBV4-3 and TRBJ2-7; tentatively, D is TRBD1 (6 bases). V lost 1 base and J lost 6, with 13 bases in between. Germline CDR1 is LGHNA and CDR2 is YSLEER. The CDR3 is 14 residues long. CDR3 sequence (DNA): TGCGCCAGCAGCCAAGTACCAGGGGAGAGCGAGCAGTACTTC. Protein sequence: CASSQVPGESEQYF.

This clonotype occurred many times. The CDR3 is CASSPGTVPVPFF. The CDR3 DNA sequence: TGTGCCAGCAGCCCTGGGACAGTGCCCGTCCCTTTCTTT. This chain connects TRBV7-9 to TRBJ1-1, with TRBD1 identical over 7 bases. The CDR3 covers 13 residues. The V gene's germline CDR1 is SEHNR and CDR2 FQNEAQ (reference sequence). Trimming cost V 5 bases and J 12 bases; bases outside gene matches: 12.

This clonotype showed up many times. The CDR3 DNA sequence: TGTGCCACCCGACGGGCCATGAACACTGAAGCTTTCTTT. Protein: CATRRAMNTEAFF. The chain is built from TRBV6-1 and TRBJ1-1; the D is unclear. Germline CDR1 and CDR2: MNHNS and SASEGT. The CDR3 spans 13 residues. V dropped 10 bases and J dropped 0 bases, with 12 bases sitting between them.

CDR3 coding DNA: TGTGCCACCTGCCGAGTAGCGGGAGGGCCATACGAGCAGTACTTC. This encodes CATCRVAGGPYEQYF. This chain connects TRBV3-1 to TRBJ2-7, with 11 bases identical to TRBD2. The V gene's germline CDR1 is LGHDT and CDR2 YNNKEL (reference sequence). The CDR3 is 15 amino acids. The J segment lost 4 bases and the V segment lost 10 bases, leaving 12 bases of the junction unmatched.